This T cell receptor (beta chain) was profiled in a study of T cell changes during pregnancy in multiple sclerosis. From germline, CDR1 is SGHTA and CDR2 FQGNSA. V lost 3 bases, J lost 1 base, and 6 bases lay in between. This CDR3 has 14 amino acids. Sequenced by immunoSEQ multiplex PCR; TCRdb stores in-frame clones only, minus some. This sample has 65,000 to 70,000 clones; 75% to 95% occur once, and the top ten carry about 2%. This TCR was sampled from a female donor with multiple sclerosis, enrolled in a pregnancy study. The starting material was peripheral blood, obtained in the first trimester of pregnancy. V gene TRBV7-2 combines with J gene TRBJ1-4; D remains unclear. DNA of the CDR3: TGTGCCAGCAGCTTGAGCGTAACTAATGAAAAACTGTTTTTT. Translating it yields CASSLSVTNEKLFF.